This T cell receptor (beta chain) comes out of a study of identical twins. In TCRdb, the 5' RACE reads were re-called with MiXCR into one record per CDR3 protein. The sample yields some 1,600,000 distinct CDR3 sequences, roughly a third seen once. Germline V CDR1 and CDR2: DFQATT, SNEGSKA (reference sequence). This CDR3 is built from 13 residues. Between the trimmed V and J ends, which lost 4 bases and 6 bases, there was a span of 15 bases. The sequenced sample consisted of cord blood. The sequence derives from a newborn girl in good health. The J gene is TRBJ1-2, the V gene TRBV20-1; maybe TRBD1 (6 bases). This chain's CDR3 is CSATLDRINGYTF. In DNA, the CDR3 is TGCAGTGCTACATTAGACAGGATAAATGGCTACACCTTC.